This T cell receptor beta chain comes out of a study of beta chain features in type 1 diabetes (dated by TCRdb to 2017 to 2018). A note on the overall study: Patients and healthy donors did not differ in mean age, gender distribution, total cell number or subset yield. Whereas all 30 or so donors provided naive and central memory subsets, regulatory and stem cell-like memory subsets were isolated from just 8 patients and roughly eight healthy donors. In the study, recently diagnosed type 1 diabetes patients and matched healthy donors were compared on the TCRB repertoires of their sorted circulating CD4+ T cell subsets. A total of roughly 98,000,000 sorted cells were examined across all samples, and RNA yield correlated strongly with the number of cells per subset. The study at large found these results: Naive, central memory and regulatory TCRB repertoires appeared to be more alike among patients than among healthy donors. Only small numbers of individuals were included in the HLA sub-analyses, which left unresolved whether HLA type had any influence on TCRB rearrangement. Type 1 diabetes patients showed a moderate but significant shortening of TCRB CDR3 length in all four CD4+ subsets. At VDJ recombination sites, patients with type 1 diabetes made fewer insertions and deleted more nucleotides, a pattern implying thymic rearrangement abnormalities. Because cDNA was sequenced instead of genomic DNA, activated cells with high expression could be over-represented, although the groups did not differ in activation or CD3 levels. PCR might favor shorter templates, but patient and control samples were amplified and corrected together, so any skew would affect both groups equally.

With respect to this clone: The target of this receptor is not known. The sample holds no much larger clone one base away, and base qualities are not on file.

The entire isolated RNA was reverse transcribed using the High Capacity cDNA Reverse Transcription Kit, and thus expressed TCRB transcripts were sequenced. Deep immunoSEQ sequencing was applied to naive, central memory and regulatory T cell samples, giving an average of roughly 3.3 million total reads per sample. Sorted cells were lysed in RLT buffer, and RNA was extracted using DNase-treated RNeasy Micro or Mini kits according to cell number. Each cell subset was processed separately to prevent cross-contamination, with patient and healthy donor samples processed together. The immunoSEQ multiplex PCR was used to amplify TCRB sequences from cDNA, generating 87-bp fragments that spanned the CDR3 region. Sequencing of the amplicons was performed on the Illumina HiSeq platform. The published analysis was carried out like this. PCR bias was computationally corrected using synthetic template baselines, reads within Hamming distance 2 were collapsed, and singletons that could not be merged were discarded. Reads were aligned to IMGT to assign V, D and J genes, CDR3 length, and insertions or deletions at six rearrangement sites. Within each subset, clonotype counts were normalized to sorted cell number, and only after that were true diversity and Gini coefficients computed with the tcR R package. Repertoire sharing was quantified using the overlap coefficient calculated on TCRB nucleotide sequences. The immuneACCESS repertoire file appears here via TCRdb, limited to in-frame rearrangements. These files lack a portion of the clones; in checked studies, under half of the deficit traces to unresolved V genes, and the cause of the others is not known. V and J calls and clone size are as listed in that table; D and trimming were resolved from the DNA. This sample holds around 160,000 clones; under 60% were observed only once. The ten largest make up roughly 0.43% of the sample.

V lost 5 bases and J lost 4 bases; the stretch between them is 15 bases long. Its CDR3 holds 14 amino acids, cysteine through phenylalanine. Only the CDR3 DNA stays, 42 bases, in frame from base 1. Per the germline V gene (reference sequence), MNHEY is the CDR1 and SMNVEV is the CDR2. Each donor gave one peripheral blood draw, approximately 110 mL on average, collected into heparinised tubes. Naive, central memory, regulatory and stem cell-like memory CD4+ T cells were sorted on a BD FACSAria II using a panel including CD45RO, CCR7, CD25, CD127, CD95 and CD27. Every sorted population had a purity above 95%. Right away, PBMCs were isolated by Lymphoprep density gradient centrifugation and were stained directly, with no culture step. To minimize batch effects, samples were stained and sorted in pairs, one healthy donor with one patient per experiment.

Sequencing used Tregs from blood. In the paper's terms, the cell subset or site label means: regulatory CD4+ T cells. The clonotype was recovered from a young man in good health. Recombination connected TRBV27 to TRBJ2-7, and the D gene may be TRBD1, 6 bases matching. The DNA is TGTGCCAGCAGTAGACAGGACGGAACGTACGAGCAGTACTTC. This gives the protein CASSRQDGTYEQYF.